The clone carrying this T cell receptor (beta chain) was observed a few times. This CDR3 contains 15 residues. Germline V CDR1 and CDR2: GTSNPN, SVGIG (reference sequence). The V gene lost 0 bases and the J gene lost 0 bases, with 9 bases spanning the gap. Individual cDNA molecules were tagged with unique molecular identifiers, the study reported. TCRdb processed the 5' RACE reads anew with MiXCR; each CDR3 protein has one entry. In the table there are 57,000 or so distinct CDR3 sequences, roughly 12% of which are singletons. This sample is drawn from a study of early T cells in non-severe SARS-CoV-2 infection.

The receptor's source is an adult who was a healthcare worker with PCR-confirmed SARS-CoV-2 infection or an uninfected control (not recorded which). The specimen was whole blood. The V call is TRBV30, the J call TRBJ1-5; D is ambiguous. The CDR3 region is CAWSVNSDSNQPQHF. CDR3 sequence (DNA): TGTGCCTGGAGTGTAAACAGCGATAGCAATCAGCCCCAGCATTTT. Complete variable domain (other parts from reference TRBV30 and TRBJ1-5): SQTIHQWPATLVQPVGSPLSLECTVEGTSNPNLYWYRQAAGRGLQLLFYSVGIGQISSEVPQNLSASRPQDRQFILSSKKLLLSDSGFYLCAWSVNSDSNQPQHFGDGTRLSIL.